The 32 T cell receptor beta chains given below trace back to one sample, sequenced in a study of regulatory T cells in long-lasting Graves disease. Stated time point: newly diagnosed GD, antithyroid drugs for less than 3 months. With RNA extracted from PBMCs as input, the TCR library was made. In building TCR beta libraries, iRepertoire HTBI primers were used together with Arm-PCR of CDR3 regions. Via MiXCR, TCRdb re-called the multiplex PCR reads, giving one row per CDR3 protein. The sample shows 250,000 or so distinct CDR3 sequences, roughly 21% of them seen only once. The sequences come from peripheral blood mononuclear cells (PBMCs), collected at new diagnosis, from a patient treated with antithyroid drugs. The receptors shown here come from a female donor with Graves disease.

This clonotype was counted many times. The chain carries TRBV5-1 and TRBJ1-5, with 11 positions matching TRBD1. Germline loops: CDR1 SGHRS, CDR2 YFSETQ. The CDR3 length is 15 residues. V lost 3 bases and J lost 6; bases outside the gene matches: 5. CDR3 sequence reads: CASSWTGGPSQPQHF. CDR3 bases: TGCGCCAGCAGCTGGACAGGGGGCCCCTCTCAGCCCCAGCATTTT.

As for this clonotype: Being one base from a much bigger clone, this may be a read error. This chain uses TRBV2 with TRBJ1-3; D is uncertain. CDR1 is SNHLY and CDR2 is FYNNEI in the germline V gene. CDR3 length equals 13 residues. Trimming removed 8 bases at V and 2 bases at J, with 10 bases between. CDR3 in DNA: TGTGCCAGCGAATTCTTCCCTGGAAACACCATATATTTT. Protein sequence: CASEFFPGNTIYF. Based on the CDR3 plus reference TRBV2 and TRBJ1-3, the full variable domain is EPEVTQTPSHQVTQMGQEVILRCVPISNHLYFYWYRQILGQKVEFLVSFYNNEISEKSEIFDDQFSVERPDGSNFTLKIRSTKLEDSAMYFCASEFFPGNTIYFGEGSWLTVV.

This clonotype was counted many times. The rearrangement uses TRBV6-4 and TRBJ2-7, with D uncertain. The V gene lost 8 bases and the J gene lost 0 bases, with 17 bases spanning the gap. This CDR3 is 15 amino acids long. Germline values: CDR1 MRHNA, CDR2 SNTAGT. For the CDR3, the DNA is TGTGCCAGCTCTCCCGAGGCGTCGAGCTCCTACGAGCAGTACTTC. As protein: CASSPEASSSYEQYF.

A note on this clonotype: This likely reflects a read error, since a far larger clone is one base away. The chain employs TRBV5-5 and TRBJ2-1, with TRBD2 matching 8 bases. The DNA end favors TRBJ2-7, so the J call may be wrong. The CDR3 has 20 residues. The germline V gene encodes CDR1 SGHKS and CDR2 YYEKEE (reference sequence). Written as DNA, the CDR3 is TGTGCCAGCAGTTTTCGGGTTAAGTTTATAGGGCGGGGGGCGCCCTACGAGCAGTACTTC. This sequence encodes CASSFRVKFIGRGAPYEQYF.

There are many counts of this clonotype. CDR3: CASSIFRNGHEQYF. CDR3 DNA: TGTGCCAGCAGTATCTTTCGTAACGGTCACGAGCAGTACTTC. The genes are TRBV12-3 or TRBV12-4 and TRBJ2-7, with D uncertain. This CDR3 spans 14 amino acids. Trimming stripped 5 bases from V and 5 bases from J, with 16 bases between.

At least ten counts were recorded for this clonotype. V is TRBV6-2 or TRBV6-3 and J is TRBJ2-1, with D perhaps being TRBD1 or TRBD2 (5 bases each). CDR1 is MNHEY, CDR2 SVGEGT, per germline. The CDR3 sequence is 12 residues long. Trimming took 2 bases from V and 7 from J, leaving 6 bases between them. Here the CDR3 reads CASSYGGNEQFF. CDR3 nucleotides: TGTGCCAGCAGTTACGGGGGTAATGAGCAGTTCTTC.

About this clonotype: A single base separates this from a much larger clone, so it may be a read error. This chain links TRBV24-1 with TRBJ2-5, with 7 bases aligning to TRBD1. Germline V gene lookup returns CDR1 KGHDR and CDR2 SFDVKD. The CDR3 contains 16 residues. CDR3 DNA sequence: TGTGCCACCAGTGATTGGGCAACAGGGGCCGGAGAGGCCCAGTACTTC. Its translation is CATSDWATGAGEAQYF.

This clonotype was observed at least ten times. This CDR3 reads CSARAGQYNSPLHF. In DNA form, the CDR3 reads TGCAGTGCTAGGGCGGGACAGTATAATTCACCCCTCCACTTT. The V and J genes are TRBV20-1 and TRBJ1-6, with 7 nucleotides matching TRBD1. The CDR3 has 14 amino acids. J gave up 4 bases and V 3 bases, and 3 bases lay outside the gene matches. The germline CDR1 and CDR2 sequences are DFQATT and SNEGSKA (reference sequence).

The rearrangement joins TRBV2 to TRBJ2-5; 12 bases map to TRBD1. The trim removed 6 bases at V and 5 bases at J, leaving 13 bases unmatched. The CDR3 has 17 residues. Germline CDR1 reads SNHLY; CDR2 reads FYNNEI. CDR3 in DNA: TGTGCCAGCAGCTTTTCAAGCGGGACAGGGGGCCAGGAGACCCAGTACTTC. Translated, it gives CASSFSSGTGGQETQYF.

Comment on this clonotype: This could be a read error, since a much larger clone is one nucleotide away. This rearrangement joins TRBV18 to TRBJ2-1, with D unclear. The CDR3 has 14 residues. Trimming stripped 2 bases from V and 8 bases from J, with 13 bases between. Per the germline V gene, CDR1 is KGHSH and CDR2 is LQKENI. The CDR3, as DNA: TGTGCCAGCTCACCAAGATTCGGAGACGATGAGCAGTTCTTC. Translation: CASSPRFGDDEQFF.

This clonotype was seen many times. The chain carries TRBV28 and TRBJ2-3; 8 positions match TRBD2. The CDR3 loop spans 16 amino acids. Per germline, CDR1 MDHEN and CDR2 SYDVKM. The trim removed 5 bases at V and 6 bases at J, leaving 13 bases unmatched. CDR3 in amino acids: CASSTGGEGLEDTQYF. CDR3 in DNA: TGTGCCAGCAGTACGGGGGGGGAGGGCCTCGAGGATACGCAGTATTTT.

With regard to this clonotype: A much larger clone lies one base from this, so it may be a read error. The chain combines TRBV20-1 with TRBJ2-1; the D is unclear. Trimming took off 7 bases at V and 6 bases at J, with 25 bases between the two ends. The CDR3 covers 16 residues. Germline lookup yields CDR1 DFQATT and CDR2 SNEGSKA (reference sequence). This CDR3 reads CSDTRRHYPRSNEQFF. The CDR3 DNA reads TGCAGTGATACCCGTCGGCACTACCCTCGGTCCAATGAGCAGTTCTTC.

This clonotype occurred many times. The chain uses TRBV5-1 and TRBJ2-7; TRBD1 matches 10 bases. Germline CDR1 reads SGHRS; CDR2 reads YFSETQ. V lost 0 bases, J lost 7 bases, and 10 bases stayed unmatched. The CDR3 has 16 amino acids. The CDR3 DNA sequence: TGCGCCAGCAGCTTGGGACCCAAGACAGGGGGCCGAGAGCAGTACTTC. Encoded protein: CASSLGPKTGGREQYF. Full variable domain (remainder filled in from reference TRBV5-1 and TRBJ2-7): KAGVTQTPRYLIKTRGQQVTLSCSPISGHRSVSWYQQTPGQGLQFLFEYFSETQRNKGNFPGRFSGRQFSNSRSEMNVSTLELGDSALYLCASSLGPKTGGREQYFGPGTRLTVT.

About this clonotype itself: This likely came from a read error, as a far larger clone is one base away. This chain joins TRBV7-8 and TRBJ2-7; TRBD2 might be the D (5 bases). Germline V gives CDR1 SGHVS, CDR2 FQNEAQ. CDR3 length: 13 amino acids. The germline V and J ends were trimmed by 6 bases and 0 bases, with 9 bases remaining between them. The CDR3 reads CASRHGDSYEQYF. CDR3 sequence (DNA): TGTGCCAGCAGGCACGGGGACTCCTACGAGCAGTACTTC. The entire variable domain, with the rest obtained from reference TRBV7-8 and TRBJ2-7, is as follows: GAGVSQSPRYKVAKRGQDVALRCDPISGHVSLFWYQQALGQGPEFLTYFQNEAQLDKSGLPSDRFFAERPEGSVSTLKIQRTQQEDSAVYLCASRHGDSYEQYFGPGTRLTVT.

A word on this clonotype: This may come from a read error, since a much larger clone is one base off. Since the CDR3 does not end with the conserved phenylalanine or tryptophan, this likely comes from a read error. The CDR3: CSARSRGRDNSPLHL. The CDR3 DNA is TGCAGTGCTAGATCACGGGGTCGGGACAATTCACCCCTCCACTTA. The chain couples TRBV20-1 to TRBJ1-6; weak D call: TRBD1 (5 bases). Germline V lookup: CDR1 DFQATT, CDR2 SNEGSKA (reference sequence). The CDR3 is 15 residues long. V shed 2 bases and J shed 7 bases, with 15 bases lying between them.

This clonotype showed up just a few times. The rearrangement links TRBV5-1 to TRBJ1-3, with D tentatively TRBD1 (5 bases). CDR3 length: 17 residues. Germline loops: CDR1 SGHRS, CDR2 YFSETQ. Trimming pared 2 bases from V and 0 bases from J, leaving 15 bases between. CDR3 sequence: CASSFYSGTRSGNTIYF. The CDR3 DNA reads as TGCGCCAGCAGCTTCTACTCAGGGACCCGCTCTGGAAACACCATATATTTT.

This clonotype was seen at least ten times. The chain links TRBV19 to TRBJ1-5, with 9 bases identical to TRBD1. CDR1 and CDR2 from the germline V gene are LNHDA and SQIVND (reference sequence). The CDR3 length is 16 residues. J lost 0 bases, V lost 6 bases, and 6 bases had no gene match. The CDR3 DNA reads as TGTGCCAGTAGCAACGGACAGGGGAATAGCAATCAGCCCCAGCATTTT. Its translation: CASSNGQGNSNQPQHF.

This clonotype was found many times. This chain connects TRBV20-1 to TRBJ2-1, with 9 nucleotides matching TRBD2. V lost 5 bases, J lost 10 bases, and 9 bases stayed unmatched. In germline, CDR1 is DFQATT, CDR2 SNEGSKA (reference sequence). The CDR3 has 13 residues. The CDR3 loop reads CSARSGLADEQFF. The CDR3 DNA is TGCAGTGCTCGCTCGGGACTAGCAGACGAGCAGTTCTTC.

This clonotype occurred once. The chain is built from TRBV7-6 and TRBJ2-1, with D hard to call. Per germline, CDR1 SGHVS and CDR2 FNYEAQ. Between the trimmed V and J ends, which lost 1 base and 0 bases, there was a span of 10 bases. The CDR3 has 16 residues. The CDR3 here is CASSLDTAASYNEQFF. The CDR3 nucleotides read TGTGCCAGCAGCTTAGACACCGCGGCCTCCTACAATGAGCAGTTCTTC.

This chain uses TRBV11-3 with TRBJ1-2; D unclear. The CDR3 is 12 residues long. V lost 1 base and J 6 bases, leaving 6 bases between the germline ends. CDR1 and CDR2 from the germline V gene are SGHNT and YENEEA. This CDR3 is CASSLGVDGYTF. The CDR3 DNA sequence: TGTGCCAGCAGCTTAGGGGTGGATGGCTACACCTTC. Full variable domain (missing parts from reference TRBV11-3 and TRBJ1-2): EAGVVQSPRYKIIEKKQPVAFWCNPISGHNTLYWYLQNLGQGPELLIRYENEEAVDDSQLPKDRFSAERLKGVDSTLKIQPAELGDSAVYLCASSLGVDGYTFGSGTRLTVV.

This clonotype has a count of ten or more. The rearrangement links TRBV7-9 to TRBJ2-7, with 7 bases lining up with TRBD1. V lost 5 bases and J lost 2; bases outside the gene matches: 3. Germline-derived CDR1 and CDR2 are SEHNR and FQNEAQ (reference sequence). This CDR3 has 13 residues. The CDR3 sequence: CASSAGTAYEQYF. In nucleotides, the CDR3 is TGTGCCAGCAGCGCTGGGACAGCCTACGAGCAGTACTTC.

The chain's CDR3 is CSAEGTGVFGLAINEQFF. In nucleotides, the CDR3 is TGCAGTGCTGAGGGGACAGGGGTGTTCGGACTAGCGATCAATGAGCAGTTCTTC. J is TRBJ2-1 and V is TRBV20-1; TRBD1 might be the D (10 bases). Germline V gene data show CDR1 as DFQATT and CDR2 as SNEGSKA (reference sequence). Deletions cut 5 bases from V and 6 bases from J, with 29 bases between. CDR3 length: 18 residues.

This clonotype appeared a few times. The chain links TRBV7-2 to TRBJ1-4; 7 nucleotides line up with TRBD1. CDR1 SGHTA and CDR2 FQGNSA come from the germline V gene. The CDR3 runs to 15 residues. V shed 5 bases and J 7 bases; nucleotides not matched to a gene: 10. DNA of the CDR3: TGTGCCAGCAGCCCGGGGTGGCAGGGGGGTGAAAAACTGTTTTTT. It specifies CASSPGWQGGEKLFF.

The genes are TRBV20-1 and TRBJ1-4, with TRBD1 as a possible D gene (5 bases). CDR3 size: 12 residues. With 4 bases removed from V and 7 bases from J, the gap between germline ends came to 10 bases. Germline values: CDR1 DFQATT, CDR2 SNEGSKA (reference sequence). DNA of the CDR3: TGCAGTGCTATGGGGGACGGTGAAAAACTGTTTTTT. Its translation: CSAMGDGEKLFF.

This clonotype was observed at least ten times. Written as DNA, the CDR3 is TGTGCCAGCAGTCCGGGGGACAGGGACATCGGAGGCTACACCTTC. Protein product: CASSPGDRDIGGYTF. The V and J genes are TRBV28 and TRBJ1-2; the match to TRBD1 covers 9 bases. From germline, CDR1 is MDHEN and CDR2 SYDVKM. This CDR3 is 15 amino acids long. Trimming cost V 5 bases and J 8 bases; bases outside gene matches: 12.

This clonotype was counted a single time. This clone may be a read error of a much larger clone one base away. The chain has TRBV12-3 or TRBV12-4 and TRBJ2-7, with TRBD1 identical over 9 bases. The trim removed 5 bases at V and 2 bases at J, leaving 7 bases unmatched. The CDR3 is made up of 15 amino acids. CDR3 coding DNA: TGTGCCAGCAGTGCGGGACAGGGAACCCCCTACGAGCAGTACTTC. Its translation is CASSAGQGTPYEQYF.

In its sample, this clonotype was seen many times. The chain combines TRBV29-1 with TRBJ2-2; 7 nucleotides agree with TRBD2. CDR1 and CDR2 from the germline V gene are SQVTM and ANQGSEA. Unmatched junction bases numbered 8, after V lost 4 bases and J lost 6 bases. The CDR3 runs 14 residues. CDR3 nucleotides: TGCAGCGTTGTAGGGTTGGGAGGGCCCGGGGAGCTGTTTTTT. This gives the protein CSVVGLGGPGELFF.

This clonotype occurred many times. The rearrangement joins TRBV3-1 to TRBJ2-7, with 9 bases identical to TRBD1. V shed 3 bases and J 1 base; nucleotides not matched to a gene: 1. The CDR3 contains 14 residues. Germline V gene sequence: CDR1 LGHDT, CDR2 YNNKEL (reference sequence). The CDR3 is CASSQDRGSYEQYF. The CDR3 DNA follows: TGTGCCAGCAGCCAGGACAGGGGTTCCTACGAGCAGTACTTC.

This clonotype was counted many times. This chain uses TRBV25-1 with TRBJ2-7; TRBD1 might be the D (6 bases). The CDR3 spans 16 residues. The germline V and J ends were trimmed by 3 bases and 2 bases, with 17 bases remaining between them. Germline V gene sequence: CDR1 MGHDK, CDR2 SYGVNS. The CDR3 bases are TGTGCCAGCAGTGAGCCGAACGACAGGTCTACCTACGAGCAGTACTTC. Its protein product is CASSEPNDRSTYEQYF.

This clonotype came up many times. The CDR3 reads CASSLPGQGPEQYF. CDR3 sequence (DNA): TGTGCCAGCAGCCTACCGGGACAGGGCCCCGAGCAGTACTTC. V and J are TRBV7-2 and TRBJ2-7; 9 positions agree with TRBD1. CDR1 SGHTA and CDR2 FQGNSA come from the germline V gene. The CDR3 is 14 amino acids. J lost 6 bases, V lost 5 bases, and 8 bases had no gene match.

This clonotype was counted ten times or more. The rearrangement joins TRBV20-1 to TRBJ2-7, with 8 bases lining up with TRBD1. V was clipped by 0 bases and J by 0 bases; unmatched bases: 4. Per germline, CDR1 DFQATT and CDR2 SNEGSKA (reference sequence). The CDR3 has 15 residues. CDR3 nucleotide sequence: TGCAGTGCTAGAGATTCGGGACAGGCCTCCTACGAGCAGTACTTC. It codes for CSARDSGQASYEQYF.

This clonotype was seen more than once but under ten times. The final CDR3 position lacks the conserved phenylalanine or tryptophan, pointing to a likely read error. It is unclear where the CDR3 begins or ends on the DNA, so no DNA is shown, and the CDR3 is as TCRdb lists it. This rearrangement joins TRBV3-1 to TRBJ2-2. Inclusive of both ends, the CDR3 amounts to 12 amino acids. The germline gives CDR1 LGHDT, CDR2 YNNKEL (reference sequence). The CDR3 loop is CASSQTNGELLL.